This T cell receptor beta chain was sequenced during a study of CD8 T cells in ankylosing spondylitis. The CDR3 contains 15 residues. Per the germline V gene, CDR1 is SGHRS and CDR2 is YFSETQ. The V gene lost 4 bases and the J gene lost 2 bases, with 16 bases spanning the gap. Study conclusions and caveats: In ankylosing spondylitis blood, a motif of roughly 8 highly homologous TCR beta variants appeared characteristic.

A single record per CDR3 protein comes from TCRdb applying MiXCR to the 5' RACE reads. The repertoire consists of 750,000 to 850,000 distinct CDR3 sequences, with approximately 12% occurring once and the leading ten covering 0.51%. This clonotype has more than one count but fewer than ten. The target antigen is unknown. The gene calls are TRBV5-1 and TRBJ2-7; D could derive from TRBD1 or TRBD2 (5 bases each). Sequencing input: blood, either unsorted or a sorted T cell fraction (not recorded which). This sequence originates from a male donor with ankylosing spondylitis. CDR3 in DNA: TGCGCCAGCAGCCCGGGACGGTCACTCGCCTACGAGCAGTACTTC. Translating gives CASSPGRSLAYEQYF.